A selection of T cell receptor beta chains follows, all from one sample in a study of CD8 T cells in Susac syndrome. TCRdb called the immunoSEQ multiplex PCR reads again in MiXCR, with one record for every CDR3 protein. The sample yields some 150,000 distinct CDR3 sequences, around 95% seen once. The specimen sequenced was CD4+ T cells from PBMCs. All receptors derive from a human donor with Susac syndrome. CDR3s leave out the opening cysteine and the closing phenylalanine or tryptophan.

V: TRBV7-9
CDR3: ASSSQGAQETQY

V: TRBV10-3
CDR3: AIRSGDTQY

V: TRBV20-1
CDR3: SARWQGLGNEQY

V: TRBV5-4
CDR3: ASSRGLSVGGYT

V: TRBV20-1
CDR3: SATGGQGYT

V: TRBV5-4
CDR3: ASSFSILDEQF

V: TRBV12-3/TRBV12-4
CDR3: ASSFWTGATEAF

V: TRBV20-1
CDR3: SATGTGLSYEQY

V: TRBV19
CDR3: ASSPQGSNTEAF

V: TRBV29-1
CDR3: SVEGTETYEQY

V: TRBV9
CDR3: ASSAAGPGHEQY

V: TRBV29-1
CDR3: SVDGRDGYT

V: TRBV7-9
CDR3: ASSYGTGDGYT

V: TRBV6-5
CDR3: ASSWGRDTGELF

V: TRBV5-1
CDR3: ASGTGDNSPLH

V: TRBV4-3
CDR3: ASSSGTGEKLF

V: TRBV27
CDR3: ASSIGGGPYGYT

V: TRBV6-2/TRBV6-3
CDR3: ASSEVKSGTGGTQY